These T cell receptor beta chains were read from a single sample in a study of radiotherapy plus CTLA-4 blockade in lung cancer. Sequenced by immunoSEQ multiplex PCR; TCRdb stores in-frame clones only, minus some. The sample consists of approximately 49,000 clones, 80% to 90% of them appearing once. The source was peripheral blood, collected from a patient treated with radiotherapy plus ipilimumab. The receptor source for this set is a human donor with non-small cell lung cancer whose response to radiotherapy plus ipilimumab could not be evaluated. CDR3s include the opening cysteine and the closing phenylalanine or tryptophan. The D gene is left open where the match is weak. The listing skips clone size in some rows; elsewhere it reads once, few, many or a size class.

CDR3aa,CDR3nt,j_gene,d_gene,abundance,v_gene
CASSLRGAPNTGELFF,TGTGCCAGCAGTTTACGGGGAGCGCCGAACACCGGGGAGCTGTTTTTT,TRBJ2-2,NA,NA,TRBV28
CASSSSGAGNTIYF,TGCGCCAGCAGCTCGTCAGGGGCTGGAAACACCATATATTTT,TRBJ1-3,NA,NA,TRBV5-1
CASSFEAPTEAFF,TGTGCCAGCAGCTTCGAAGCCCCCACTGAAGCTTTCTTT,TRBJ1-1,NA,once,TRBV7-9
CASSDQGARAFF,TGTGCCAGCAGTGATCAGGGGGCGCGAGCTTTCTTT,TRBJ1-1,TRBD1,few,TRBV6-5
CASSLKWATDTQYF,TGTGCCAGCAGTTTAAAATGGGCCACAGATACGCAGTATTTT,TRBJ2-3,NA,once,TRBV27
CASSLPGGNTEAFF,TGTGCCAGTAGTCTCCCTGGCGGGAACACTGAAGCTTTCTTT,TRBJ1-1,NA,NA,TRBV19
CAISESTTKPTREYF,TGTGCCATCAGTGAGTCAACTACGAAGCCTACGAGGGAGTACTTC,TRBJ2-7,NA,NA,TRBV10-3
CASSTAGGSYEQYF,TGTGCCAGCAGTACAGCGGGGGGTTCCTACGAGCAGTACTTC,TRBJ2-7,TRBD2,medium-sized,TRBV6-6
CASSPNREEANEKLFF,TGTGCCAGCAGCCCTAACCGGGAGGAGGCTAATGAAAAACTGTTTTTT,TRBJ1-4,NA,NA,TRBV7-9
CASSSQHSGGYTF,TGTGCCAGCAGCTCACAACATTCAGGAGGCTACACCTTC,TRBJ1-2,NA,once,TRBV9
CASSQVTSGRNTGELFF,TGTGCCAGCAGCCAAGTCACGAGCGGGAGGAACACCGGGGAGCTGTTTTTT,TRBJ2-2,TRBD2,NA,TRBV4-2
CASSILQGHETQYF,TGCGCCAGCAGCATTTTACAGGGACATGAGACCCAGTACTTC,TRBJ2-5,NA,NA,TRBV5-1
CSVSSLRHGYTF,TGCAGCGTCTCTTCACTGCGGCATGGCTACACCTTC,TRBJ1-2,NA,NA,TRBV29-1
CASSEGGRTGYTF,TGTGCCAGCAGTGAGGGGGGGAGGACAGGCTACACCTTC,TRBJ1-2,NA,NA,TRBV25-1
CASSKTQRQGRSGYTF,TGTGCCAGCAGCAAAACCCAACGACAGGGAAGGTCTGGCTACACCTTC,TRBJ1-2,TRBD1,NA,TRBV7-2
CASSQDGTGYQPQHF,TGCGCCAGCAGCCAAGATGGGACAGGGTATCAGCCCCAGCATTTT,TRBJ1-5,TRBD1,NA,TRBV4-3
CASSQDRETGGIQPQHF,TGTGCCAGCAGCCAAGATAGAGAAACAGGGGGCATTCAGCCCCAGCATTTT,TRBJ1-5,TRBD1,NA,TRBV4-2
CASSLAEYGYTF,TGTGCCAGCAGTTTAGCGGAGTATGGCTACACCTTC,TRBJ1-2,NA,NA,TRBV28
CASIKRGHSSYNEQFF,TGTGCCAGCATCAAAAGGGGGCATAGCTCCTACAATGAGCAGTTCTTC,TRBJ2-1,TRBD1,NA,TRBV7-8
CASSLSPRQLDQPQHF,TGTGCCAGCAGTTTATCCCCGCGACAGCTAGATCAGCCCCAGCATTTT,TRBJ1-5,NA,NA,TRBV28
CASSQEPDRVNEQFF,TGCGCCAGCAGCCAAGAGCCGGACAGGGTTAATGAGCAGTTCTTC,TRBJ2-1,TRBD1,NA,TRBV4-3
CASSPQGANTEAFF,TGTGCCAGCAGCCCACAGGGGGCGAACACTGAAGCTTTCTTT,TRBJ1-1,TRBD1,NA,TRBV7-9
CASSQDSDRDNNEQFF,TGCGCCAGCAGCCAAGACTCGGACAGGGACAACAATGAGCAGTTCTTC,TRBJ2-1,TRBD1,NA,TRBV4-3
CASRKVTGGDYGYTF,TGTGCCAGCCGAAAAGTGACAGGGGGCGACTATGGCTACACCTTC,TRBJ1-2,TRBD1,NA,TRBV9
CASSLGDRDGNTIYF,TGTGCCAGCAGCTTAGGGGACAGGGACGGAAACACCATATATTTT,TRBJ1-3,TRBD1,once,TRBV13
CASSIGVGQPQHF,TGTGCCAGTAGTATCGGGGTCGGTCAGCCCCAGCATTTT,TRBJ1-5,NA,NA,TRBV19
CASSTGLAGGDEQFF,TGTGCCAGTAGTACGGGACTAGCGGGGGGGGATGAGCAGTTCTTC,TRBJ2-1,TRBD2,NA,TRBV19
CASRERDTQYF,TGTGCCAGCAGAGAGAGGGATACGCAGTATTTT,TRBJ2-3,NA,NA,TRBV27
CAIKTDGYTF,TGTGCCATCAAGACAGATGGCTACACCTTC,TRBJ1-2,NA,NA,TRBV10-3
CASSPQTGYSEAFF,TGTGCCAGCTCACCCCAGACAGGGTACTCTGAAGCTTTCTTT,TRBJ1-1,TRBD1,NA,TRBV18
CASSLKRVPPGELFF,TGTGCCAGCAGTTTGAAGCGGGTCCCTCCCGGGGAGCTGTTTTTT,TRBJ2-2,NA,NA,TRBV28
CASSQEGTDTQYF,TGCGCCAGCAGCCAGGAGGGGACAGATACGCAGTATTTT,TRBJ2-3,NA,NA,TRBV4-3
CASSRDRGSEQPQHF,TGTGCCAGCAGCCGCGACAGGGGGAGTGAACAGCCCCAGCATTTT,TRBJ1-5,TRBD1,NA,TRBV7-2
CASSQVGELLSSGNTIYF,TGCGCCAGCAGCCAAGTTGGTGAACTCTTGAGCTCTGGAAACACCATATATTTT,TRBJ1-3,NA,NA,TRBV4-1
CASSYTGGGNQPQHF,TGTGCCAGCAGTTACACAGGGGGCGGCAATCAGCCCCAGCATTTT,TRBJ1-5,TRBD1,NA,TRBV6-5
CASSLVGPYEQYF,TGTGCCAGCAGTTTAGTTGGCCCCTACGAGCAGTACTTC,TRBJ2-7,NA,NA,TRBV28
CASSLTPSGSVEYF,TGTGCCAGCAGCTTAACCCCTAGCGGGAGTGTCGAGTATTTT,TRBJ2-3,TRBD2,few,TRBV7-3
CASGTNQETQYF,TGTGCCAGCGGGACAAACCAAGAGACCCAGTACTTC,TRBJ2-5,NA,few,TRBV5-4
CASSIPTGGNQPQHF,TGTGCCAGTAGTATACCGACAGGGGGCAATCAGCCCCAGCATTTT,TRBJ1-5,TRBD1,NA,TRBV19
CASSETETYGYTF,TGTGCCAGCAGTGAGACAGAAACCTATGGCTACACCTTC,TRBJ1-2,NA,NA,TRBV11-2
CASSVGNFGRGFTDTQYF,TGCGCCAGCAGCGTAGGGAACTTTGGCAGGGGGTTTACAGATACGCAGTATTTT,TRBJ2-3,TRBD1,NA,TRBV5-1
CASSPTGGAGTEAFF,TGTGCCAGCTCACCCACAGGGGGCGCGGGGACTGAAGCTTTCTTT,TRBJ1-1,TRBD1,NA,TRBV18
CASSEGDRRASNEKLFF,TGTGCCAGCAGTGAAGGGGACAGGCGGGCATCTAATGAAAAACTGTTTTTT,TRBJ1-4,TRBD1,NA,TRBV6-1
CASSPSGRGGRPLYNEQFF,TGTGCCAGCAGCCCCTCAGGTCGTGGCGGGAGGCCCCTCTACAATGAGCAGTTCTTC,TRBJ2-1,TRBD2,NA,TRBV7-3
CASGTGGEQYF,TGTGCCAGTGGGACAGGGGGCGAGCAGTACTTC,TRBJ2-7,TRBD1,NA,TRBV28
CASSLSGGLRDLYNEQFF,TGTGCCAGCAGCTTAAGCGGCGGGCTTAGGGATCTCTACAATGAGCAGTTCTTC,TRBJ2-1,NA,NA,TRBV11-2
CASSPQRGNSGNTIYF,TGTGCCAGCAGCCCTCAACGGGGAAACTCTGGAAACACCATATATTTT,TRBJ1-3,NA,few,TRBV7-2
CASSLTGVADTQYF,TGTGCCAGCAGCCTGACAGGGGTAGCAGATACGCAGTATTTT,TRBJ2-3,TRBD1,medium-sized,TRBV6-1
CASREYPGQPQHF,TGTGCCAGCAGAGAATATCCGGGACAGCCCCAGCATTTT,TRBJ1-5,NA,NA,TRBV6-5
CASSLADSSVGGTQYF,TGTGCCAGCAGCTTAGCGGACAGCTCCGTTGGAGGTACGCAGTATTTT,TRBJ2-3,NA,NA,TRBV7-8
CSVEKRGYGYTF,TGCAGCGTTGAAAAGCGGGGCTATGGCTACACCTTC,TRBJ1-2,NA,NA,TRBV29-1
CAISGGWIHEQYF,TGTGCCATCTCTGGGGGCTGGATCCACGAGCAGTACTTC,TRBJ2-7,NA,NA,TRBV6-6
CASISGLAAPYEQYF,TGTGCCAGCATTAGCGGACTAGCGGCTCCCTACGAGCAGTACTTC,TRBJ2-7,TRBD2,once,TRBV2